What follows is one T cell receptor (beta chain) and its context. Its antigen is unidentified. The source of the sample is a study of OX40 agonist ivuxolimab in advanced cancers. Study at large: Participants could have had prior anti-PD-1, anti-PD-L1 or anti-CTLA-4 therapy, and around 40% had some.

The CDR3 has 14 amino acids. From germline, CDR1 is MNHEY and CDR2 SVGAGI. Deletions cut 2 bases from V and 8 bases from J, with 13 bases between. Whole-study findings and limits: The antigen specificity of the peripheral T cells (those that were expanded) was not determined. Averaging showed that CD8+ T cells had more expanded clones than CD4+ did.

Samples were taken at baseline and on day 1 of cycles 4 and 7. Method: immunoSEQ multiplex PCR; TCRdb's copy keeps in-frame clones and lacks some. The sample consists of 20,000 to 25,000 clones, roughly 88% of them appearing once. Source: CD4+ or CD8+ T cells sorted from blood, taken in a trial of the OX40 agonist ivuxolimab. The chain uses TRBV6-5 and TRBJ2-1; D is tentatively TRBD1 or TRBD2 (5 bases each). The source is an adult with an advanced solid tumor such as melanoma, head and neck, liver or kidney cancer. The CDR3 protein is CASSYEGPLDEQFF. The CDR3, as DNA: TGTGCCAGCAGTTACGAGGGGCCTCTAGATGAGCAGTTCTTC.